This paragraph covers one TCR beta chain sequence. In the authors' workflow: From reference gene primer amplification, estimates of nucleated cell counts were derived. Clones were read by immunoSEQ multiplex PCR, and TCRdb kept only the in-frame ones, dropping some. That table gives V, J and clone size, and the DNA gave D and trimming. This sample has fewer than 85,000 clones, with over 85% found just once. This entry belongs to a study of blood T cell repertoires in COVID-19. Turning to the study itself: The United States, Italy and Spain provided the acute and convalescent COVID-19 samples. Sources were T cells, B-cell-depleted T cells, or PBMCs; the material itself was cDNA or gDNA.

The V gene's germline CDR1 is MDHEN and CDR2 SYDVKM. The CDR3 sequence is 12 residues long. Sequenced sample: peripheral blood. The rearrangement joins TRBV28 to TRBJ2-7, with TRBD2 matching over 10 bases. The receptor was derived from a man aged 45-65 years with active COVID-19. CDR3 in DNA: TGTGTAGCGGGAGGCAAGGCCTACGAGCAGTACTTC. This gives the protein CVAGGKAYEQYF.